One and the same sample provided the 32 T cell receptor beta chains below, sequenced in a study of blood T cell repertoires in COVID-19 (TCRdb year 2020). The library relied on the immunoSEQ multiplex PCR assay. TCRdb took over this immuneACCESS table, retaining in-frame rearrangements with V and J assigned. Such tables are incomplete; in checked studies, under half of the missing clones stem from an unresolved V gene, and the remainder is unexplained. In all, the sample holds 50,000 to 80,000 clones, and around 90% of those were seen once. Approximately 45% of the sample rests with the top ten. Input material: peripheral blood. The origin of the receptors is an older woman with COVID-19, enrolled during active disease.

The genes are TRBV6-5 and TRBJ1-6; D might be TRBD1 (5 bases). Germline CDR1 MNHEY, CDR2 SVGAGI. CDR3 length: 15 residues. V was clipped by 4 bases and J by 7 bases, with 14 bases between them. The CDR3 DNA sequence: TGTGCCAGCAGTTTCACTTCGGGGGGAAATTCACCCCTCCACTTT. Its protein is CASSFTSGGNSPLHF.

V is TRBV5-6 and J is TRBJ2-2; D is undetermined. Trimming stripped 2 bases from V and 0 bases from J, with 8 bases between. CDR1 SGHDT and CDR2 YYEEEE come from the germline V gene. CDR3 size: 15 residues. This chain's CDR3 is CASSLWPTNTGELFF. CDR3 sequence (DNA): TGTGCCAGCAGCTTATGGCCGACGAACACCGGGGAGCTGTTTTTT.

The chain has TRBV11-2 and TRBJ1-2, with no clear D. The CDR3 length is 14 residues. The germline V gene encodes CDR1 SGHAT and CDR2 FQNNGV. V lost 7 bases and J 2 bases, leaving 14 bases between the germline ends. CDR3 in DNA: TGTGCCAGCACCTTCCAGGCGCAGAACTATGGCTACACCTTC. This translates into CASTFQAQNYGYTF.

The chain couples TRBV6-5 to TRBJ2-7; unclear D gene. V gave up 0 bases and J gave up 3 bases, with 12 bases separating them. The CDR3 extends over 15 amino acids. The germline V gene has CDR1 MNHEY and CDR2 SVGAGI. CDR3 nucleotide sequence: TGTGCCAGCAGTTACTCTGTAGGTGACTTCTACGAGCAGTACTTC. Translating it yields CASSYSVGDFYEQYF.

This clone was picked up one time. The chain recombines TRBV11-2 with TRBJ2-3; TRBD2 aligns across 11 bases. The CDR3 has 15 amino acids. CDR1 is SGHAT, CDR2 FQNNGV, per germline. With V trimmed by 11 bases and J by 5 bases, 12 bases remained unmatched. The CDR3 DNA reads as TGTGCCCTAGGGGCACTAGCGGGAGTTGGAGATACGCAGTATTTT. Its protein product is CALGALAGVGDTQYF.

J is TRBJ2-1 and V is TRBV5-6; the D gene is possibly TRBD2 (6 bases). The CDR3 extends over 14 amino acids. Germline V gene data show CDR1 as SGHDT and CDR2 as YYEEEE. Trimming removed 4 bases from V and 6 bases from J, with 14 bases in between. The CDR3, as DNA: TGTGCCAGCAGCCTGCTAGCGCCTATCAATGAGCAGTTCTTC. Amino acids: CASSLLAPINEQFF.

CDR3 sequence (DNA): TGTGCCACCAGCACATCCGCCCAGGGACACCAGTCACCCCTCCACTTT. This gives the protein CATSTSAQGHQSPLHF. The V and J genes are TRBV15 and TRBJ1-6; TRBD1 might be the D (6 bases). The germline CDR1 and CDR2 sequences are LNHNV and YYDKDF (reference sequence). With 4 bases removed from V and 10 bases from J, the gap between germline ends came to 20 bases. The CDR3 has 16 amino acids.

The chain recombines TRBV27 with TRBJ2-1, with 7 nucleotides matching TRBD1. In germline, CDR1 is MNHEY, CDR2 SMNVEV (reference sequence). The CDR3 consists of 13 residues. V gave up 3 bases and J gave up 7 bases; unmatched junction bases: 3. The CDR3: CASSLDRLNEQFF. Here the CDR3 DNA reads TGTGCCAGCAGTTTGGACAGGCTGAATGAGCAGTTCTTC.

This chain joins TRBV29-1 and TRBJ2-3; 7 nucleotides agree with TRBD1. Germline CDR1 reads SQVTM; CDR2 reads ANQGSEA. The CDR3 loop spans 12 amino acids. Trimming at V came to 7 bases and at J to 1 base, leaving 2 bases not matched to a gene. The CDR3 sequence: CSADRGTDTQYF. CDR3 nucleotide sequence: TGCAGCGCCGACAGGGGCACAGATACGCAGTATTTT.

The gene calls are TRBV4-3 and TRBJ1-1; no firm D call. CDR1 LGHNA and CDR2 YSLEER come from the germline V gene. CDR3 length equals 15 residues. Trimming cost V 1 base and J 2 bases, with 11 bases left between them. CDR3: CASSQGAGVNTEAFF. Here the CDR3 DNA reads TGCGCCAGCAGCCAAGGAGCAGGCGTCAACACTGAAGCTTTCTTT.

This chain links TRBV29-1 with TRBJ1-1, with D possibly TRBD1 on 6 matching bases. With 5 bases removed from V and 5 bases from J, the gap between germline ends came to 15 bases. The germline V gene has CDR1 SQVTM and CDR2 ANQGSEA. The CDR3 length is 13 residues. The CDR3: CSVSDSPGTEAFF. In DNA form, the CDR3 reads TGCAGCGTTTCGGACAGTCCGGGGACTGAAGCTTTCTTT.

This clone was seen only once. This chain uses TRBV28 with TRBJ2-1; 10 nucleotides match TRBD2. The trim removed 4 bases at V and 4 bases at J, leaving 19 bases unmatched. The CDR3 runs to 20 residues. CDR1 MDHEN and CDR2 SYDVKM come from the germline V gene. The CDR3 region has the DNA TGTGCCAGCAGTTCCCTCTCTAGCGGGAGAGGGCGCGGCCGGTACAATGAGCAGTTCTTC. Translating it yields CASSSLSSGRGRGRYNEQFF.

The chain couples TRBV29-1 to TRBJ1-2; unclear D gene. CDR3 length: 14 amino acids. Between the trimmed V and J ends, which lost 1 base and 8 bases, there was a span of 17 bases. The germline CDR1 and CDR2 sequences are SQVTM and ANQGSEA. CDR3 coding DNA: TGCAGCGTTGAAGTCGGTATGGGAGTGGGAGGCTACACCTTC. Its protein product is CSVEVGMGVGGYTF.

The V call is TRBV7-2, the J call TRBJ1-1, with D possibly being TRBD1 (6 bases). Per the germline V gene, CDR1 is SGHTA and CDR2 is FQGNSA. Trimming pared 7 bases from V and 6 bases from J, leaving 15 bases between. This CDR3 contains 13 residues. CDR3 bases: TGTGCCAGCAACCCCTTTGGGGGCCCTGAAGCTTTCTTT. It yields the protein CASNPFGGPEAFF. Complete variable domain (other parts from reference TRBV7-2 and TRBJ1-1): GAGVSQSPSNKVTEKGKDVELRCDPISGHTALYWYRQSLGQGLEFLIYFQGNSAPDKSGLPSDRFSAERTGGSVSTLTIQRTQQEDSAVYLCASNPFGGPEAFFGQGTRLTVV.

The V call is TRBV5-4, the J call TRBJ1-1; tentative D call: TRBD1 (6 bases). V gave up 1 base and J gave up 1 base, with 8 bases separating them. This CDR3 is built from 14 residues. The germline V gene has CDR1 SGHNT and CDR2 YYREEE (reference sequence). This CDR3 reads CASSLTQGNTEAFF. For the CDR3, the DNA is TGTGCCAGCAGCTTGACACAGGGGAACACTGAAGCTTTCTTT.

V is TRBV6-5 and J is TRBJ1-4; D is unclear. With 6 bases removed from V and 4 bases from J, the gap between germline ends came to 12 bases. The CDR3 is 14 amino acids. Germline CDR1 is MNHEY and CDR2 is SVGAGI. The CDR3 is CASSEGGFNEKLFF. The CDR3 DNA sequence: TGTGCCAGCAGCGAGGGAGGGTTTAATGAAAAACTGTTTTTT.

The rearrangement links TRBV6-5 to TRBJ1-6, with 11 bases matching TRBD1. The junction had 5 bases not matched to a gene; V was cut back by 7 bases and J by 6 bases. The CDR3 covers 15 residues. The germline gives CDR1 MNHEY, CDR2 SVGAGI. CDR3 protein: CASIGQGASNSPLHF. The CDR3 region has the DNA TGTGCCAGCATCGGACAGGGGGCTTCTAATTCACCCCTCCACTTT.

The CDR3 nucleotides read TGTGCCAGCAGTTACCTGGGCCCCACAGATACGCAGTATTTT. Translation gives CASSYLGPTDTQYF. The chain links TRBV6-2 or TRBV6-3 to TRBJ2-3; D remains unclear. Per germline, CDR1 MNHEY and CDR2 SVGEGT. This CDR3 comprises 14 residues. Trimming stripped 2 bases from V and 2 bases from J, with 8 bases between.

The count of this clone is one. The rearrangement links TRBV18 to TRBJ2-2, with 9 bases that match TRBD1. The CDR3 contains 18 residues. Germline assignment: CDR1 KGHSH and CDR2 LQKENI. The V segment lost 6 bases and the J segment 4 bases; nucleotides outside the gene matches: 15. CDR3 in amino acids: CASSPGQGSPPTTGELFF. DNA for the CDR3: TGTGCCAGCTCGCCGGGACAGGGCTCACCCCCCACCACCGGGGAGCTGTTTTTT.

The chain has TRBV5-1 and TRBJ1-1, with a tentative D call TRBD1 (6 bases). V was pared by 5 bases and J by 1 base, with 12 bases between. The CDR3 covers 14 residues. CDR1 SGHRS and CDR2 YFSETQ come from the germline V gene. CDR3 loop: CASSTLGQNTEAFF. The CDR3 DNA reads as TGCGCCAGCAGTACATTGGGACAGAACACTGAAGCTTTCTTT.

The V call is TRBV10-3, the J call TRBJ2-3; tentatively, D is TRBD2 (7 bases). This CDR3 contains 17 residues. V was shortened by 8 bases and J by 4 bases, with 25 bases between the two germline ends. Germline CDR1 reads ENHRY; CDR2 reads SYGVKD. CDR3 sequence: CAIGGGSTQPRPDTQYF. The CDR3 coding sequence is TGTGCCATCGGGGGCGGGAGTACTCAGCCTCGTCCAGATACGCAGTATTTT.

This clone has a handful of counts. This chain links TRBV7-8 with TRBJ2-7; tentative D call: TRBD1 (6 bases). The CDR3 loop spans 15 amino acids. Looked up from germline, CDR1 is SGHVS and CDR2 is FQNEAQ. V shed 2 bases and J shed 1 base, with 12 bases lying between them. The CDR3 nucleotides are TGTGCCAGCAGCTTACTACAGGGTGCATCCTACGAGCAGTACTTC. Translating gives CASSLLQGASYEQYF.

V and J are TRBV18 and TRBJ2-3; D may be TRBD1 (7 bases). The CDR3 consists of 15 residues. CDR1 is KGHSH, CDR2 LQKENI, per germline. Trimming removed 2 bases from V and 3 bases from J, with 12 bases in between. Here the CDR3 DNA reads TGTGCCAGCTCACCAAGGAGGGGGCGAACAGATACGCAGTATTTT. Translating it yields CASSPRRGRTDTQYF.

CDR3 region: CASGVQGLYGYTF. In DNA, the CDR3 is TGTGCTAGTGGTGTTCAGGGGTTGTACGGCTACACCTTC. This chain uses TRBV12-5 with TRBJ1-2, with D tentatively TRBD1 (6 bases). Germline V CDR1 and CDR2: LGHNT, FRNRAP. The CDR3 has 13 amino acids. V lost 5 bases and J 8 bases, leaving 15 bases between the germline ends. Full variable domain (missing parts from reference TRBV12-5 and TRBJ1-2): DARVTQTPRHKVTEMGQEVTMRCQPILGHNTVFWYRQTMMQGLELLAYFRNRAPLDDSGMPKDRFSAEMPDATLATLKIQPSEPRDSAVYFCASGVQGLYGYTFGSGTRLTVV.

V is TRBV7-2 and J is TRBJ1-2; TRBD1 matches 7 bases. V was pared by 1 base and J by 8 bases, with 10 bases of the junction left unmatched. The CDR3 has 15 residues. Germline loops: CDR1 SGHTA, CDR2 FQGNSA. The CDR3 DNA sequence: TGTGCCAGCAGCTTAGTCGGGGGGGACAGTCGGGGCTACACCTTC. Translation: CASSLVGGDSRGYTF.

V gene TRBV6-2 or TRBV6-3 combines with J gene TRBJ2-2; TRBD1 aligns across 7 bases. V was clipped by 5 bases and J by 0 bases; unmatched bases: 3. From germline, CDR1 is MNHEY and CDR2 SVGEGT. The CDR3 runs to 15 residues. The CDR3 bases are TGTGCCAGCAGTCTCCAGGGGGCGAACACCGGGGAGCTGTTTTTT. Encoded protein: CASSLQGANTGELFF.

For this clone: Other nucleotide sequences in the sample specify the same CDR3. This sequence joins TRBV7-9 and TRBJ2-3; 7 bases agree with TRBD1. V was pared by 5 bases and J by 2 bases, with 4 bases of the junction left unmatched. In germline, CDR1 is SEHNR, CDR2 FQNEAQ (reference sequence). The length of the CDR3 is 14 residues. CDR3 DNA: TGTGCCAGCAGCCTGGGACAGAACACAGATACGCAGTATTTT. Amino acid sequence: CASSLGQNTDTQYF.

V gene TRBV13 combines with J gene TRBJ1-2, with a possible D match to TRBD1 (5 bases). The CDR3 extends over 14 amino acids. V lost 0 bases to trimming and J lost 3 bases, with 8 bases between them. The germline CDR1 and CDR2 sequences are PRHDT and FYEKMQ (reference sequence). DNA of the CDR3: TGTGCCAGCAGCTTAGGCCAGGGTGACTATGGCTACACCTTC. Protein product: CASSLGQGDYGYTF. Combining the CDR3 with reference TRBV13 and TRBJ1-2 gives the whole variable domain AAGVIQSPRHLIKEKRETATLKCYPIPRHDTVYWYQQGPGQDPQFLISFYEKMQSDKGSIPDRFSAQQFSDYHSELNMSSLELGDSALYFCASSLGQGDYGYTFGSGTRLTVV.

This clone came up a few times. This rearrangement joins TRBV23-1 to TRBJ2-7; 7 positions match TRBD1. TRBV23-1 is known as an ORF, though its function is uncertain. This CDR3 is 15 amino acids long. The trim removed 4 bases at V and 2 bases at J, leaving 8 bases unmatched. The CDR3 is CASSPLRGPAYEQYF. In DNA, the CDR3 is TGCGCCAGCAGTCCCTTGAGGGGGCCAGCCTACGAGCAGTACTTC.

V gene TRBV19 combines with J gene TRBJ2-7, with 10 nucleotides matching TRBD2. Germline-derived CDR1 and CDR2 are LNHDA and SQIVND (reference sequence). Unmatched junction bases numbered 7, after V lost 4 bases and J lost 4 bases. CDR3 length: 15 residues. The CDR3 here is CASSRGLAGAYEQYF. In DNA, the CDR3 is TGTGCCAGTAGTAGAGGGCTAGCGGGAGCTTACGAGCAGTACTTC.

This rearrangement joins TRBV27 to TRBJ2-7; 10 bases are a match to TRBD2. Per the germline V gene, CDR1 is MNHEY and CDR2 is SMNVEV (reference sequence). The CDR3 is 15 residues long. After removal of 6 bases from V and 9 bases from J, the junction contained 14 bases not matched to a gene. CDR3 protein: CASRVLSLAGGLQYF. The CDR3 bases are TGTGCCAGCAGGGTCCTTTCTTTAGCGGGAGGATTGCAGTACTTC.

The CDR3 is CASSYGVWQGWQPQHF. CDR3 DNA sequence: TGTGCCAGCAGTTATGGGGTCTGGCAGGGCTGGCAGCCCCAGCATTTT. The rearrangement joins TRBV6-2 or TRBV6-3 to TRBJ1-5; TRBD1 is a possible D gene (5 bases). The CDR3 spans 16 residues. The germline V gene has CDR1 MNHEY and CDR2 SVGEGT. The germline V and J ends were trimmed by 3 bases and 7 bases, with 19 bases remaining between them.